This T cell receptor beta chain was sequenced during a study of low-dose radiotherapy and immunotherapy resistance in tumors. As for the study in general: Every six weeks patients received intravenous ipilimumab 1 mg/kg, and every two weeks they received intravenous nivolumab 240 mg.

With TRAV- and TRBV-specific primers, first-strand cDNA was made, covering the alpha and beta chains. Both a constant-region primer and a V-primer adapter served to amplify TCRs across 15 to 20 PCR cycles. TCRdb reanalysed the reads using MiXCR and keeps one entry per CDR3 protein. The data show almost 45,000 distinct CDR3 sequences, with around a quarter seen just once and 10% held by the top ten. The time point was: after trial treatment. Treatment given: LDRT plus nivolumab, ipilimumab, low-dose cyclophosphamide and aspirin (RACIN trial). This clonotype occurred many times. Germline-derived CDR1 and CDR2 are SGHNT and YENEEA. The CDR3 has 15 residues. Trimming removed 5 bases from V and 2 bases from J, with 12 bases in between.

The sequence was collected from a male donor with prostate cancer. Here the sequenced sample was PBMCs, taken after low-dose radiotherapy plus immunotherapy. The J gene is TRBJ2-2, the V gene TRBV11-3, with TRBD2 as a possible D gene (6 bases). CDR3 residues: CASSPPGLNTGELFF. CDR3 coding DNA: TGTGCCAGCAGCCCCCCGGGACTTAACACCGGGGAGCTGTTTTTT.